The 22 T cell receptor beta chains below were found in one sample sequenced in a study of cytomegalovirus exposure and HLA in healthy donors listed by TCRdb under 2017. Library preparation used the immunoSEQ multiplex PCR assay. The multiplex PCR relied on a mix of 60 forward primers for TCR Vbeta segments and 13 reverse primers for TCR Jbeta segments. TCRdb's version of the immuneACCESS table is confined to in-frame rearrangements and falls short of the full clone set. An unresolved V gene accounts for under half of the shortfall where checked; the remainder is of unknown origin. Counted in this sample were about 81,000 clones; 77% of them appeared once. The leading ten clones occupy more than 2.5% of the sample. The source material was PBMCs. These receptors originate from a man over 45 in good health and CMV-seropositive.

This chain uses TRBV6-5 with TRBJ1-4, with TRBD1 identical over 8 bases. This CDR3 region has 14 residues. Germline V lookup: CDR1 MNHEY, CDR2 SVGAGI. Trimming at V came to 5 bases and at J to 8 bases, leaving 7 bases not matched to a gene. CDR3 sequence (DNA): TGTGCCAGCAGTACACAGGGGGGCGAGGAAAAACTGTTTTTT. Its protein is CASSTQGGEEKLFF.

This rearrangement joins TRBV5-1 to TRBJ2-5; no clear D. CDR1 and CDR2 from the germline V gene are SGHRS and YFSETQ. The V gene lost 2 bases and the J gene lost 4 bases, with 9 bases spanning the gap. CDR3 length: 13 amino acids. CDR3 loop: CASSLPPGETQYF. The CDR3 DNA reads TGCGCCAGCAGCTTACCTCCCGGAGAGACCCAGTACTTC.

The chain uses TRBV7-3 and TRBJ1-1, with 9 positions matching TRBD1. Germline V gives CDR1 SGHTA, CDR2 FQGTGA. The CDR3 length is 15 residues. Trimming removed 1 base from V and 3 bases from J; junction bases left unmatched: 3. Here the CDR3 DNA reads TGTGCCAGCAGCTTAAGGGGGGACAGGGACACTGAAGCTTTCTTT. This translates into CASSLRGDRDTEAFF.

The chain employs TRBV19 and TRBJ1-1; D is possibly TRBD1 (5 bases). The germline gives CDR1 LNHDA, CDR2 SQIVND (reference sequence). The length of the CDR3 is 11 residues. V dropped 4 bases and J dropped 8 bases, with 8 bases sitting between them. The CDR3 protein is CASSRGLEAFF. CDR3 DNA sequence: TGTGCCAGTAGTAGGGGACTGGAAGCTTTCTTT.

In DNA form, the CDR3 reads TGTGCCAGCAGCTTACAAATACTGCGGGAGGGTTACAATGAGCAGTTCTTC. Translated, it gives CASSLQILREGYNEQFF. The chain employs TRBV7-2 and TRBJ2-1, with 9 bases that match TRBD2. The V segment lost 2 bases and the J segment 4 bases; nucleotides outside the gene matches: 9. The V gene's germline CDR1 is SGHTA and CDR2 FQGNSA. This CDR3 has 17 residues.

The J gene is TRBJ1-1, the V gene TRBV30; no definite D call. CDR1 and CDR2 from the germline V gene are GTSNPN and SVGIG (reference sequence). This CDR3 has 16 amino acids. V was trimmed by 2 bases and J by 2 bases, leaving 18 bases between them. The CDR3 DNA follows: TGTGCCTGGAGTTTCGGGGTGAGGCGGGGAAACACTGAAGCTTTCTTT. It codes for CAWSFGVRRGNTEAFF.

V and J are TRBV5-1 and TRBJ1-2; possible D gene TRBD1, 6 bases. The CDR3 consists of 14 residues. V shed 3 bases and J shed 0 bases, with 9 bases lying between them. Germline CDR1 and CDR2: SGHRS and YFSETQ. The CDR3 region has the DNA TGCGCCAGCAGCTCAGGGGACACTAACTATGGCTACACCTTC. This encodes CASSSGDTNYGYTF.

For the CDR3, the DNA is TGTGCCAGCAGCCCCATCCGACAGGGTCAAGAGACCCAGTACTTC. Protein: CASSPIRQGQETQYF. The gene calls are TRBV7-8 and TRBJ2-5; 7 bases match TRBD1. Germline V gene lookup returns CDR1 SGHVS and CDR2 FQNEAQ. This CDR3 comprises 15 residues. V shed 5 bases and J 2 bases; nucleotides not matched to a gene: 8.

The chain couples TRBV27 to TRBJ2-7; a weak D match, TRBD2 (5 bases). Germline-derived CDR1 and CDR2 are MNHEY and SMNVEV (reference sequence). There are 12 residues in the CDR3. V was pared by 8 bases and J by 3 bases, with 11 bases between. CDR3 region: CASGGFLYEQYF. DNA of the CDR3: TGTGCCAGCGGCGGGTTTCTCTACGAGCAGTACTTC.

The chain joins TRBV10-3 to TRBJ2-1; a possible D gene is TRBD1 (6 bases). Germline CDR1 and CDR2: ENHRY and SYGVKD. This CDR3 region has 14 residues. Trimming removed 5 bases from V and 6 bases from J, with 14 bases in between. The CDR3 DNA reads as TGTGCCATCAGTAGTACAGGGATGAGCAATGAGCAGTTCTTC. Translating gives CAISSTGMSNEQFF.

This clone was seen a single time. This chain connects TRBV14 to TRBJ2-3, with 7 bases lining up with TRBD2. Germline V gene sequence: CDR1 SGHDN, CDR2 FVKESK. V shed 3 bases, J shed 4 bases, and the junction held 7 bases outside the gene matches. The CDR3 sequence is 15 residues long. CDR3 sequence: CASSHTSAIADTQYF. For the CDR3, the DNA is TGTGCCAGCAGCCATACTAGCGCGATAGCAGATACGCAGTATTTT.

The V call is TRBV28, the J call TRBJ1-3; maybe TRBD1 (6 bases). CDR1 and CDR2 (germline): MDHEN, SYDVKM. V lost 4 bases to trimming and J lost 4 bases, with 11 bases between them. The CDR3 is made up of 14 amino acids. CDR3 in amino acids: CASSSAGVGNTIYF. CDR3 DNA sequence: TGTGCCAGCAGTTCAGCAGGGGTCGGAAACACCATATATTTT. The entire variable domain, with the rest obtained from reference TRBV28 and TRBJ1-3, is as follows: DVKVTQSSRYLVKRTGEKVFLECVQDMDHENMFWYRQDPGLGLRLIYFSYDVKMKEKGDIPEGYSVSREKKERFSLILESASTNQTSMYLCASSSAGVGNTIYFGEGSWLTVV.

The V and J genes are TRBV30 and TRBJ1-5, with 7 bases matching TRBD1. Germline trimming cut 2 bases from V and 7 bases from J; bases unmatched to any gene: 5. The V gene's germline CDR1 is GTSNPN and CDR2 SVGIG (reference sequence). The CDR3 length is 13 residues. The CDR3 region has the DNA TGTGCCTGGAGTAGAGGGACAGACCAGCCCCAGCATTTT. Translated, it gives CAWSRGTDQPQHF. The full variable domain, completed using reference TRBV30 and TRBJ1-5, is SQTIHQWPATLVQPVGSPLSLECTVEGTSNPNLYWYRQAAGRGLQLLFYSVGIGQISSEVPQNLSASRPQDRQFILSSKKLLLSDSGFYLCAWSRGTDQPQHFGDGTRLSIL.

The chain joins TRBV7-7 to TRBJ2-3; 7 bases are shared with TRBD2. This CDR3 is built from 14 residues. V shed 3 bases and J 6 bases; nucleotides not matched to a gene: 6. Germline CDR1 SSHAT, CDR2 FNYEAQ (reference sequence). CDR3 region: CASSLGGSMDTQYF. CDR3 in DNA: TGTGCCAGCAGCTTGGGCGGGAGCATGGATACGCAGTATTTT. Combining the CDR3 with reference TRBV7-7 and TRBJ2-3 gives the whole variable domain GAGVSQSPRYKVTKRGQDVTLRCDPISSHATLYWYQQALGQGPEFLTYFNYEAQPDKSGLPSDRFSAERPEGSISTLTIQRTEQRDSAMYRCASSLGGSMDTQYFGPGTRLTVL.

This clone came up once. V and J are TRBV19 and TRBJ1-2; 9 nucleotides match TRBD1. Germline V gives CDR1 LNHDA, CDR2 SQIVND (reference sequence). J lost 4 bases, V lost 6 bases, and 6 bases had no gene match. The CDR3 length is 14 residues. The CDR3 loop reads CASRLGQGLYGYTF. The CDR3 nucleotides are TGTGCCAGTAGACTGGGACAGGGCCTCTATGGCTACACCTTC.

The sample holds a few counts of this clone. The chain links TRBV4-3 to TRBJ2-3, with 8 nucleotides matching TRBD1. Germline assignment: CDR1 LGHNA and CDR2 YSLEER. This CDR3 region has 15 residues. Unmatched junction bases numbered 5, after V lost 4 bases and J lost 2 bases. DNA of the CDR3: TGCGCCAGCAGCCGGACGGACAGGGACACAGATACGCAGTATTTT. Its translation: CASSRTDRDTDTQYF.

This clone occurred a few times. The DNA for the CDR3 is TGCGCCAGCAGCCAAGATGTGGGACAGGGGGATGGCTACACCTTC. Translation: CASSQDVGQGDGYTF. The chain uses TRBV4-1 and TRBJ1-2; 11 nucleotides line up with TRBD1. The germline V gene has CDR1 MGHRA and CDR2 YSYEKL. J lost 6 bases, V lost 0 bases, and 3 bases had no gene match. The CDR3 is 15 amino acids.

The chain employs TRBV19 and TRBJ1-1; the D is unclear. The germline V and J ends were trimmed by 5 bases and 4 bases, with 11 bases remaining between them. This CDR3 contains 13 residues. CDR1 and CDR2 (germline): LNHDA, SQIVND (reference sequence). The CDR3 loop is CASSPWQVTEAFF. The CDR3 nucleotides are TGTGCCAGTAGTCCGTGGCAGGTCACTGAAGCTTTCTTT.

The V gene is TRBV29-1, the J gene TRBJ1-2; 7 bases line up with TRBD1. This CDR3 comprises 13 residues. V was pared by 6 bases and J by 4 bases, with 8 bases of the junction left unmatched. Germline assignment: CDR1 SQVTM and CDR2 ANQGSEA. This CDR3 reads CSVRDSSLYGYTF. In DNA form, the CDR3 reads TGCAGCGTCCGGGACAGCTCCCTCTATGGCTACACCTTC.

This chain connects TRBV19 to TRBJ1-2; perhaps TRBD1 as D (6 bases). The V gene's germline CDR1 is LNHDA and CDR2 SQIVND (reference sequence). V gave up 3 bases and J gave up 4 bases, with 12 bases separating them. The CDR3 has 14 residues. The CDR3 DNA reads TGTGCCAGTAGTATGGGACACTCCTTCTATGGCTACACCTTC. Protein: CASSMGHSFYGYTF.

The V call is TRBV11-2, the J call TRBJ2-5; D might be TRBD1 (5 bases). Germline values: CDR1 SGHAT, CDR2 FQNNGV. The CDR3 has 15 amino acids. Trimming removed 1 base at V and 5 bases at J, with 14 bases between. CDR3 bases: TGTGCCAGCAGCTTAGTAGGCTCCTCAGGGGAGACCCAGTACTTC. It is translated as CASSLVGSSGETQYF.

This clone was recorded once. This chain joins TRBV11-3 and TRBJ1-1; no clear D. CDR1 and CDR2 (germline): SGHNT, YENEEA. Trimming stripped 2 bases from V and 4 bases from J, with 2 bases between. This CDR3 has 11 amino acids. The CDR3 DNA follows: TGTGCCAGCAGCTTACGCACTGAAGCTTTCTTT. Residues: CASSLRTEAFF.